This paragraph covers one T cell receptor (beta chain) sequence. This sample was taken from a study of CD8 T cells in Susac syndrome. The T cells that were sequenced for TCR beta were CD8+ and CD4+ cells from blood. The multiple sclerosis control group was made up of treatment-naive patients with stable or active relapsing-remitting disease. CD8+ and CD4+ T cells were negatively isolated; TEMRA cells were FACS-enriched. CDR3 length: 20 residues. V lost 0 bases to trimming and J lost 0 bases, with 23 bases between them. Germline V gives CDR1 MDHEN, CDR2 SYDVKM. An input of about 0.5 to 1 ug of RNA was subjected to reverse transcription using random hexamers. Amplification of the TCR beta CDR3 was carried out by immunoSEQ multiplex PCR, which spanned a total of 54 Vbeta and 13 Jbeta segments. A single record per CDR3 protein comes from TCRdb applying MiXCR to the immunoSEQ multiplex PCR reads. The sample holds 330,000 or so distinct CDR3 sequences; 65% to 90% are singletons and the top ten take around 0.2%.

The chain has TRBV28 and TRBJ1-1; D is perhaps TRBD1 (6 bases). Sequencing was performed on CD8+ T cells from PBMCs. The receptor's source is a human donor with multiple sclerosis. DNA of the CDR3: TGTGCCAGCAGTTTATGGTCTTGGACAGAGAGATGGGAGGTGAACACTGAAGCTTTCTTT. It codes for CASSLWSWTERWEVNTEAFF.